The rows below give T cell receptor beta chains drawn from one sample of a study of lymphopenia after photon versus proton radiotherapy. Sequencing was performed with immunoSEQ multiplex PCR; in TCRdb, only in-frame clones are kept and a portion is missing. Of about 27,000 clones in the sample, approximately 90% were seen once. This specimen consisted of peripheral blood, obtained from a patient treated with photon-based radiotherapy. All receptors come from a man aged 50 to 60 with gastric cancer. Both conserved end residues are part of each CDR3. The D gene is left open where the match is weak. Clone size is not always given. Where it is, it says once, few, many or a class for expanded clones.

j_call v_call cdr3_length d_call clone_size cdr3_nt cdr3_aa
TRBJ1-5 TRBV19 13 - medium-sized TGTGCCAGTAGTTTATGGGGCAATCAGCCCCAGCATTTT CASSLWGNQPQHF
TRBJ2-1 TRBV11-2 15 - - TGTGCCAGCAGCTCTTCAGGCAGGGAGGTCAATGAGCAGTTCTTC CASSSSGREVNEQFF
TRBJ2-5 TRBV9 14 - once TGTGCCAGCAGCGTAGATGCAGGGGCCCAGACCCAGTACTTC CASSVDAGAQTQYF
TRBJ2-2 TRBV10-3 14 TRBD1 once TGTGCCATCAGTGTCCCAGGGGGCACCGGGGAGCTGTTTTTT CAISVPGGTGELFF
TRBJ1-2 TRBV7-2 13 - - TGTGCCAGCAGCCTCGGGACGGAGGTTGGCTACACCTTC CASSLGTEVGYTF
TRBJ1-2 TRBV7-2 14 TRBD1 few TGTGCCAGCAGCTTACGATGGGACAGCTATGGCTACACCTTC CASSLRWDSYGYTF
TRBJ2-3 TRBV6-6 15 - - TGTGCCAGCTACCGGGGTTTACTCCTCACAGATACGCAGTATTTT CASYRGLLLTDTQYF
TRBJ2-4 TRBV10-2 11 - once TGCGCCAGTAGCGGTAAAAACATTCAGTACTTC CASSGKNIQYF
TRBJ1-2 TRBV4-3 15 - - TGCGCCAGCAGCCAAGAGGGACTGACTTCCTATGGCTACACCTTC CASSQEGLTSYGYTF
TRBJ2-2 TRBV6-5 14 TRBD1 - TGTGCCAGCAGTTCCGACAGGGGAACCGGGGAGCTGTTTTTT CASSSDRGTGELFF
TRBJ2-3 TRBV7-8 16 - - TGTGCCAGCAGCTTGTTATCTGGACACACCTTAAATACGCAGTATTTT CASSLLSGHTLNTQYF
TRBJ2-3 TRBV5-1 11 - - TGCGCCAGCAGCTTGATAGATACGCAGTATTTT CASSLIDTQYF
TRBJ1-1 TRBV29-1 12 TRBD1 few TGCAGCGTGCAACGCCAGGGGGTCTTAGCTTTCTTT CSVQRQGVLAFF
TRBJ2-3 TRBV7-8 14 TRBD1 - TGTGCCAGCGGCGGACAGGGGTCTACAGATACGCAGTATTTT CASGGQGSTDTQYF
TRBJ1-1 TRBV6-5 14 TRBD1 - TGTGCCAGCAGCTCAGACAGGGCTAACACTGAAGCTTTCTTT CASSSDRANTEAFF
TRBJ1-5 TRBV10-2 14 TRBD1 - TGCGCCAGCATCGACAGGGTGAGCAATCAGCCCCAGCATTTT CASIDRVSNQPQHF
TRBJ2-5 TRBV30 13 TRBD2 - TGTGCCTATTCGGGGGGATGGCAAGAGACCCAGTACTTC CAYSGGWQETQYF
TRBJ1-2 TRBV6-1 13 - - TGTGCCAGCAGTGAAGCCTACGGTTATGGCTACACCTTC CASSEAYGYGYTF
TRBJ2-3 TRBV6-5 14 - - TGTGCCAGCAGTTCTACGACTCTCACACATACGCAGTATTTT CASSSTTLTHTQYF
TRBJ2-7 TRBV14 15 - once TGTGCCAGCAGCCAAGAATCGAACAAACGCTACGAGCAGTACTTC CASSQESNKRYEQYF
TRBJ1-2 TRBV30 16 - once TGTGCCTGGAGTCCACCCGGGGGGGTGAAGAGCTATGGCTACACCTTC CAWSPPGGVKSYGYTF
TRBJ1-1 TRBV6-4 13 - - TGTGCCAGCAGTGACTCGATCTACACTGAAGCTTTCTTT CASSDSIYTEAFF
TRBJ2-7 TRBV11-2 11 - - TGTGCCAGCACCTTACACTACGAGCAGTACTTC CASTLHYEQYF
TRBJ1-6 TRBV5-5 18 - - TGTGCCAGCAGTTGGAACACCCAGGGGAGCTCCTATAATTCACCCCTCCACTTT CASSWNTQGSSYNSPLHF
TRBJ2-2 TRBV6-4 12 - - TGTGCCAGCAGCCAGGGGAACGGGGAGCTGTTTTTT CASSQGNGELFF
TRBJ1-6 TRBV4-1 17 - - TGCGCCAGCAGCCAAGAGTTACAGAGCTCCTATAATTCACCCCTCCACTTT CASSQELQSSYNSPLHF